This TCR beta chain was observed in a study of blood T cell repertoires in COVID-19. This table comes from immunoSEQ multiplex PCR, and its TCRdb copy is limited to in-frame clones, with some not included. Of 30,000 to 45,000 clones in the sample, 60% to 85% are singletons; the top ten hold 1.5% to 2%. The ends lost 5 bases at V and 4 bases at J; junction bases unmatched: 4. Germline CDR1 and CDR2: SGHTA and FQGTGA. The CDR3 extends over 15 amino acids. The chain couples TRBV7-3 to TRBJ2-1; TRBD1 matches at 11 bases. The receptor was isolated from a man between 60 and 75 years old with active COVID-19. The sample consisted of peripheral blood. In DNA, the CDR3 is TGTGCCAGCAGCCAAGGGACAGGGGGTTACAATGAGCAGTTCTTC. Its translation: CASSQGTGGYNEQFF.